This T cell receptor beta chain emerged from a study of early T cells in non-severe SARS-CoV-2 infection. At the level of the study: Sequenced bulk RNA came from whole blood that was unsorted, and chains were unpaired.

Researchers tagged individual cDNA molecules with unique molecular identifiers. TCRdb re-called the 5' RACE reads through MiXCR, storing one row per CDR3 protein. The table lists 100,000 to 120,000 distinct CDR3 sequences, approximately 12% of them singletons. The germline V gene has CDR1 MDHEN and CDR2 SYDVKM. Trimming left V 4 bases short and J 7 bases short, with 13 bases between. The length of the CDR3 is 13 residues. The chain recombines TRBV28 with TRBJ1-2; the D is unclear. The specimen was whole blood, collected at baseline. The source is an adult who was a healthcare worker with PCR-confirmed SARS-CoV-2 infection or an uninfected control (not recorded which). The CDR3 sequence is CASSSSLRSGYTF. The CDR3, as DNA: TGTGCCAGCAGTTCCTCACTGAGGTCTGGCTACACCTTC.